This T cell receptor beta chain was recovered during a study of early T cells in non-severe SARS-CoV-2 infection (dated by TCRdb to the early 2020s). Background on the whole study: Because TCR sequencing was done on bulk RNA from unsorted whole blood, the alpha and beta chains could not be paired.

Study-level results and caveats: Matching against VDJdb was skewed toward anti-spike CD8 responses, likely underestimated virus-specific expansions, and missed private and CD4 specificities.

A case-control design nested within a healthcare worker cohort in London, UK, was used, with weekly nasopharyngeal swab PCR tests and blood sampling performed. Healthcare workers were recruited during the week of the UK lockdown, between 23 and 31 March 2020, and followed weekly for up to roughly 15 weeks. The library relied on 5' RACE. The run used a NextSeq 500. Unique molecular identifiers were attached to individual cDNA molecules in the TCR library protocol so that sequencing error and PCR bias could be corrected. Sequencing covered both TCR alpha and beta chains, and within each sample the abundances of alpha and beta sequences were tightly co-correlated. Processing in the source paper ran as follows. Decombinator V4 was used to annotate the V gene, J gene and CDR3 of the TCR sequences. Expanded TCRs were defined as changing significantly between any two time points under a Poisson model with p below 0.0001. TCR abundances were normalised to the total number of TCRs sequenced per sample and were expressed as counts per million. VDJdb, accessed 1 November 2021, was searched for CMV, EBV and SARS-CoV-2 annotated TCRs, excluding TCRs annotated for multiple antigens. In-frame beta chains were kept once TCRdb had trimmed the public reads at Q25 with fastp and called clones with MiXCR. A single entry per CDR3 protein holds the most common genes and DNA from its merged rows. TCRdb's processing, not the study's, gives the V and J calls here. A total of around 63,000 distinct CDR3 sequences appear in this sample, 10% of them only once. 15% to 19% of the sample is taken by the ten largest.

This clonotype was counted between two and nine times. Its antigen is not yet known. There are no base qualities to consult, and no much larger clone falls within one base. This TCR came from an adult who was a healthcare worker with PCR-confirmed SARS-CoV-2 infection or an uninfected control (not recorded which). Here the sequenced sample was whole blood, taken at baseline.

The CDR3 region: CASSYSIRPNEKLFF. The DNA is TGTGCCAGCAGTTACTCGATACGGCCTAATGAAAAACTGTTTTTT. The chain couples TRBV6-6 to TRBJ1-4; the D gene identity is not certain. V drops 0 bases and J drops 3 bases, leaving 8 bases in between. Inclusive of the bounding cysteine and phenylalanine, the CDR3 is 15 residues long. Only the CDR3 DNA is retained, 45 bases long and in frame from the first base. Reading the germline V gene (reference sequence) gives CDR1 MNHNY and CDR2 SVGAGI.